The present T cell receptor beta chain was sequenced within a study of blood T cell repertoires in COVID-19. Background on the study: PBMCs, B-cell-depleted T cells, or T cells were the source of the cDNA or gDNA that made up the material.

Study processing details: Reference gene primer amplification gave estimated nucleated cell counts. Sequenced by immunoSEQ multiplex PCR; TCRdb stores in-frame clones only, minus some. V and J calls and clone size follow that table, whereas D and trimming were derived from the DNA. The sample holds 150,000 to 200,000 clones, roughly 87% seen once. Seattle participants joined during active infection and were tracked over time. The source is a woman aged 60-75 years with COVID-19, enrolled during active disease. Source material: peripheral blood.

CDR3 loop: CASSPGTGVNEQFF. CDR3 bases: TGTGCCAGCTCCCCGGGGACAGGGGTCAATGAGCAGTTCTTC. The chain carries TRBV18 and TRBJ2-1, with 10 nucleotides matching TRBD1. The germline gives CDR1 KGHSH, CDR2 LQKENI. This CDR3 is 14 amino acids long. Trimming took 6 bases from V and 6 from J; bases not matched to a gene: 5.